This TCR beta chain is from a study of shared clonotypes between healthy human individuals. Broader study findings: It was the few donors that limited the genetic and exposure-history diversity represented. Clonotypes that were shared across a handful of donors made up 4.5% to 5% of naive CD4 clonotypes.

TCRdb's copy holds only in-frame clones and misses some; the assay was immunoSEQ multiplex PCR. The table shows about 2.3 million clones, with 92% occurring only once. A word on this clone: Its antigen remains unknown.

Germline CDR1 reads SGHRS; CDR2 reads YFSETQ. The CDR3 sequence is 13 residues long. Trimming cost V 7 bases and J 8 bases, with 16 bases left between them. Sequencing was carried out using naive CD4+ T cells from PBMCs. Specified subset: CD45RA+ positively selected. This TCR derives from a man between 18 and 35 years old in good health. Some clones in this sample may be carry-over from other donors' samples. The rearrangement joins TRBV5-1 to TRBJ2-1, with D tentatively TRBD1 (5 bases). The CDR3 sequence is CASRTQGVDEQFF. Here the CDR3 DNA reads TGCGCCAGCCGGACCCAGGGTGTGGATGAGCAGTTCTTC.